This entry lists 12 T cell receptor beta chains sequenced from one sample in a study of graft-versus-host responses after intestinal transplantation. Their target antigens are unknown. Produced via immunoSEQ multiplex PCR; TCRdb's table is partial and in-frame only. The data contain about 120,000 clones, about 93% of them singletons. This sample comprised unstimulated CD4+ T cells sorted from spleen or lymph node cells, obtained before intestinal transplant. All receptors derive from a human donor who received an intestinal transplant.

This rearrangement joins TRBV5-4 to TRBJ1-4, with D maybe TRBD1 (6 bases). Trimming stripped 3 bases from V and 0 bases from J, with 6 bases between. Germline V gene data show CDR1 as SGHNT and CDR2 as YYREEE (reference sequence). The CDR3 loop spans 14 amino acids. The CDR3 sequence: CASSYRATNEKLFF. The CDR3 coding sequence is TGTGCCAGCAGCTACAGGGCAACTAATGAAAAACTGTTTTTT.

The DNA of the CDR3 is TGTGCCAGCAGCGTAGGGGCTAGCGGGAGTGTAAGTGGAGAGACCCAGTACTTC. Protein sequence: CASSVGASGSVSGETQYF. The chain joins TRBV9 to TRBJ2-5, with 10 bases fitting TRBD2. The germline gives CDR1 SGDLS, CDR2 YYNGEE. The CDR3 length is 18 residues. V lost 0 bases, J lost 4 bases, and 12 bases stayed unmatched.

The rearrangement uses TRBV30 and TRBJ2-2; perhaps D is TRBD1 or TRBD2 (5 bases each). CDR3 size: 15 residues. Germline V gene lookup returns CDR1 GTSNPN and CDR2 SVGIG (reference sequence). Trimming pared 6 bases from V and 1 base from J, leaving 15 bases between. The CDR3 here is CACDSGGLNTGELFF. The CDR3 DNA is TGTGCCTGTGACAGTGGCGGGTTGAACACCGGGGAGCTGTTTTTT.

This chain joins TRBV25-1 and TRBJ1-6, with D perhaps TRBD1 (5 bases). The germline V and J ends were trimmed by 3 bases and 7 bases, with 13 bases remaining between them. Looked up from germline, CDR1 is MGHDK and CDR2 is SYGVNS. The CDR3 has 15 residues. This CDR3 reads CASSERDLTNSPLHF. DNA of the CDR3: TGTGCCAGCAGTGAGCGGGACCTAACGAATTCACCCCTCCACTTT.

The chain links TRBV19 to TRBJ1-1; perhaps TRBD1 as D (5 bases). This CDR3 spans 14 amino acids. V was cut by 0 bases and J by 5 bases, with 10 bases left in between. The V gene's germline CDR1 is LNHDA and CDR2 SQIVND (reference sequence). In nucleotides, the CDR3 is TGTGCCAGTAGTATAGACTCGTCAGGGACTGAAGCTTTCTTT. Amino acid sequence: CASSIDSSGTEAFF.

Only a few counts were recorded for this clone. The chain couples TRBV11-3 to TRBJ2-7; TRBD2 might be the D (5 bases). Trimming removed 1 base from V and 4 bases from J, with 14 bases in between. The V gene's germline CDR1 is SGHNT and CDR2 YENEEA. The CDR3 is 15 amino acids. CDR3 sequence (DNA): TGTGCCAGCAGCTTAGGTCAGAGCGGCCGGTACGAGCAGTACTTC. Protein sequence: CASSLGQSGRYEQYF.

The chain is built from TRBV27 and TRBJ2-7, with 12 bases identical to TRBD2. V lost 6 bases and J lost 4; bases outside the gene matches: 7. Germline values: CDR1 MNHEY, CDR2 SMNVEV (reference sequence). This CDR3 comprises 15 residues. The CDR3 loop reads CASSPLGTSGYEQYF. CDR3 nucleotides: TGTGCCAGCAGCCCCCTCGGGACTAGCGGGTACGAGCAGTACTTC.

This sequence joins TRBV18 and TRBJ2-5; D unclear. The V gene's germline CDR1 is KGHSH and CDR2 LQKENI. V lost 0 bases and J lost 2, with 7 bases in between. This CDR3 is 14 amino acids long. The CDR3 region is CASSPPAVQETQYF. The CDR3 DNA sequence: TGTGCCAGCTCACCACCGGCAGTTCAAGAGACCCAGTACTTC.

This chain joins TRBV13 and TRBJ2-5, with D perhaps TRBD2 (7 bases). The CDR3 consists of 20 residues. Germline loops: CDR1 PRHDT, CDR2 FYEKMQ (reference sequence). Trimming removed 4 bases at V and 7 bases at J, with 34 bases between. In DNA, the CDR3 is TGTGCCAGCAGCTCGACGACCTCCCGGACAGAGAGAGCGGGAACCTGGACCCAGTACTTC. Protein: CASSSTTSRTERAGTWTQYF.

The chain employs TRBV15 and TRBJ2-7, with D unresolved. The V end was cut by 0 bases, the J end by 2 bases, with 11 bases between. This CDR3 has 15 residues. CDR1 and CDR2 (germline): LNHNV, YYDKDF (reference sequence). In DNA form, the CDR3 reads TGTGCCACCAGCAGAGACCACAATCGAGCCTACGAGCAGTACTTC. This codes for CATSRDHNRAYEQYF.

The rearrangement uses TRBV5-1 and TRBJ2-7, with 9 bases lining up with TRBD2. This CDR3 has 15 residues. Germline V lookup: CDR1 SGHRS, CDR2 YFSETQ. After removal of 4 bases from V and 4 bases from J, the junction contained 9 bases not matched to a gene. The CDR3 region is CASSTAPGLAYEQYF. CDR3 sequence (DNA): TGCGCCAGCAGCACGGCACCGGGACTAGCTTACGAGCAGTACTTC.

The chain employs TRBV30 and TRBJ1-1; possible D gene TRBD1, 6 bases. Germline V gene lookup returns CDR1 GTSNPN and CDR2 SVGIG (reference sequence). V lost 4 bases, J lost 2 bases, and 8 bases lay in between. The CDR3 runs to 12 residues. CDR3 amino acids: CAWNRVNTEAFF. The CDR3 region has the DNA TGTGCCTGGAACAGGGTAAACACTGAAGCTTTCTTT.